Below, 27 T cell receptor beta chains from the same sample are listed, as sequenced in a study of blood T cell repertoires in COVID-19 (dated by TCRdb to the early 2020s). Libraries were made using the immunoSEQ multiplex PCR assay. In its TCRdb copy, this immuneACCESS table keeps in-frame sequences only and misses some clones. Where compared with another copy, unresolved V genes explain less than half of these, and the others have no known cause. For this sample the table gives over 150,000 clones, of which 86% were detected only once. Clones ranked in the top ten supply around 20% of the sample. Input material: peripheral blood. The receptors derive from a man in his 70s with active or convalescent COVID-19.

Written as DNA, the CDR3 is TGTGCCAGCAGTTTGACAGGGACCATCTCTGGAAACACCATATATTTT. This codes for CASSLTGTISGNTIYF. The V call is TRBV28, the J call TRBJ1-3, with 7 bases matching TRBD1. The trim removed 3 bases at V and 0 bases at J, leaving 5 bases unmatched. CDR3 length: 16 amino acids. Germline CDR1 MDHEN, CDR2 SYDVKM.

This chain links TRBV27 with TRBJ2-3; 10 nucleotides line up with TRBD2. Germline V gives CDR1 MNHEY, CDR2 SMNVEV (reference sequence). The V and J ends lost 6 bases and 8 bases, in that order; junction bases with no gene match: 8. CDR3 size: 14 residues. The CDR3 loop is CASRAAGGRSTQYF. The CDR3, as DNA: TGTGCCAGCAGGGCAGCGGGGGGGCGGAGTACGCAGTATTTT.

The chain joins TRBV27 to TRBJ1-5, with 8 bases lining up with TRBD1. V was pared by 4 bases and J by 4 bases, with 6 bases of the junction left unmatched. Germline values: CDR1 MNHEY, CDR2 SMNVEV (reference sequence). The CDR3 runs 15 residues. The CDR3 DNA reads TGTGCCAGCAGTTCAATTAGGACAGGGAATCAGCCCCAGCATTTT. Protein sequence: CASSSIRTGNQPQHF.

This rearrangement joins TRBV27 to TRBJ1-1, with a possible D match to TRBD1 (5 bases). CDR3 size: 15 residues. V lost 2 bases to trimming and J lost 4 bases, with 14 bases between them. CDR1 and CDR2 (germline): MNHEY, SMNVEV (reference sequence). CDR3: CASSLGSGGSTEAFF. In DNA form, the CDR3 reads TGTGCCAGCAGTTTAGGATCTGGGGGGAGCACTGAAGCTTTCTTT.

The chain uses TRBV28 and TRBJ2-7; 7 nucleotides match TRBD1. The CDR3 covers 14 residues. Germline-derived CDR1 and CDR2 are MDHEN and SYDVKM. V shed 6 bases and J 3 bases; nucleotides not matched to a gene: 8. Written as DNA, the CDR3 is TGTGCCAGCAGCAGAGACAGGGTTTTCTACGAGCAGTACTTC. Protein sequence: CASSRDRVFYEQYF.

This chain connects TRBV18 to TRBJ2-2, with TRBD2 identical over 9 bases. Trimming cost V 3 bases and J 6 bases; bases outside gene matches: 5. CDR1 is KGHSH and CDR2 is LQKENI in the germline V gene. This CDR3 is built from 15 residues. The CDR3 sequence: CASSPGVAGAGELFF. DNA for the CDR3: TGTGCCAGCTCACCGGGGGTAGCGGGAGCCGGGGAGCTGTTTTTT.

The chain combines TRBV5-1 with TRBJ2-6; tentatively, D is TRBD2 (5 bases). CDR3 length: 18 residues. The V and J ends lost 0 bases and 0 bases respectively, with 13 bases between them. The germline CDR1 and CDR2 sequences are SGHRS and YFSETQ. In DNA form, the CDR3 reads TGCGCCAGCAGCTTGGCGCGAGGGATACACTCTGGGGCCAACGTCCTGACTTTC. This gives the protein CASSLARGIHSGANVLTF.

Details on this clone: One end of the junction fails to match germline, which may point to a read error. The CDR3: CASSLRDRGVSF. The CDR3 nucleotides read TGTGCCAGCAGTTTAAGGGACAGAGGGGTATCCTTT. The chain employs TRBV12-3 or TRBV12-4 and TRBJ1-1; 7 bases align to TRBD1. This CDR3 spans 12 amino acids.

The chain is built from TRBV5-4 and TRBJ1-4; D not certain. V lost 0 bases, J lost 0 bases, and 6 bases lay in between. In germline, CDR1 is SGHNT, CDR2 YYREEE (reference sequence). CDR3 length: 15 residues. The CDR3 region has the DNA TGTGCCAGCAGCTTGGAACGGGCAACTAATGAAAAACTGTTTTTT. Its translation: CASSLERATNEKLFF.

The DNA for the CDR3 is TGTGCCAGCAGTTTGTGGGGGGGGCAGCCAAGACCTGAAGCTTTCTTT. Its protein is CASSLWGGQPRPEAFF. V gene TRBV28 combines with J gene TRBJ1-1; the D gene is possibly TRBD1 (6 bases). V lost 3 bases and J 6 bases, leaving 20 bases between the germline ends. Germline V gene lookup returns CDR1 MDHEN and CDR2 SYDVKM. The CDR3 is made up of 16 amino acids.

V usage is TRBV18 and J usage is TRBJ2-1; 7 bases line up with TRBD2. V gave up 1 base and J gave up 1 base; unmatched junction bases: 4. The CDR3 contains 16 residues. From germline, CDR1 is KGHSH and CDR2 LQKENI. The CDR3 DNA sequence: TGTGCCAGCTCACCACGTACTAGCGTTTCCTACAATGAGCAGTTCTTC. It yields the protein CASSPRTSVSYNEQFF.

The genes are TRBV5-8 and TRBJ2-5; D perhaps matches TRBD2 (6 bases). CDR1 SGHTS and CDR2 YDEGEE come from the germline V gene. Trimming pared 0 bases from V and 4 bases from J, leaving 13 bases between. The CDR3 contains 15 residues. CDR3 amino acids: CASSLGREVRETQYF. The CDR3 DNA reads TGTGCCAGCAGCTTGGGCAGGGAGGTCCGAGAGACCCAGTACTTC.

The V call is TRBV7-2, the J call TRBJ2-3; 15 nucleotides align to TRBD2. V was clipped by 5 bases and J by 5 bases; unmatched bases: 14. This CDR3 is 19 amino acids long. Germline V CDR1 and CDR2: SGHTA, FQGNSA. Here the CDR3 DNA reads TGTGCCAGCAGCATTGGACTAGCGGGAGGGCCGGGGAGCCTAGATACGCAGTATTTT. Amino acids: CASSIGLAGGPGSLDTQYF.

In this sample, this clone turned up once. This chain joins TRBV6-2 or TRBV6-3 and TRBJ2-3, with 8 bases aligning to TRBD1. V lost 2 bases, J lost 8 bases, and 9 bases stayed unmatched. The CDR3 has 15 residues. Germline assignment: CDR1 MNHEY and CDR2 SVGEGT. CDR3 amino acids: CASSYDAAGGVTQYF. The CDR3 DNA sequence: TGTGCCAGCAGTTACGATGCGGCAGGGGGCGTTACGCAGTATTTT.

The J gene is TRBJ2-7, the V gene TRBV2, with D possibly matching TRBD2 (6 bases). CDR3 length: 14 residues. Deletions cut 5 bases from V and 4 bases from J, with 15 bases between. Germline CDR1 SNHLY, CDR2 FYNNEI. CDR3 residues: CASSLRDLTYEQYF. The CDR3 bases are TGTGCCAGCAGTCTCCGGGACTTGACTTACGAGCAGTACTTC.

This rearrangement joins TRBV5-5 to TRBJ2-1; the match to TRBD2 covers 7 bases. With 4 bases clipped from V and 3 bases from J, the junction kept 13 bases outside the gene matches. The CDR3 runs to 17 residues. CDR1 is SGHKS, CDR2 YYEKEE, per germline (reference sequence). CDR3 protein: CASSPTPLADLYNEQFF. The CDR3, as DNA: TGTGCCAGCAGCCCGACCCCCCTAGCGGATCTCTACAATGAGCAGTTCTTC.

V is TRBV24-1 and J is TRBJ1-2; 8 bases agree with TRBD1. V shed 4 bases, J shed 7 bases, and the junction held 4 bases outside the gene matches. Per germline, CDR1 KGHDR and CDR2 SFDVKD. The CDR3 contains 13 residues. For the CDR3, the DNA is TGTGCCACCAGTGAGGGTGGACAGGGTGGCTACACCTTC. Its protein is CATSEGGQGGYTF.

The gene calls are TRBV10-2 and TRBJ1-3, with a possible D match to TRBD1 (6 bases). CDR1 WSHSY and CDR2 SAAADI come from the germline V gene. The germline V and J ends were trimmed by 6 bases and 1 base, with 13 bases remaining between them. CDR3 size: 15 residues. CDR3 bases: TGCGCCAGCAGCCGGACAGCCGGTTCTGGAAACACCATATATTTT. Translation: CASSRTAGSGNTIYF.

The chain is built from TRBV9 and TRBJ2-5, with 14 bases identical to TRBD2. From germline, CDR1 is SGDLS and CDR2 YYNGEE. V gave up 0 bases and J gave up 7 bases; unmatched junction bases: 8. CDR3 size: 17 residues. CDR3 sequence: CASSVGATSGGAVTQYF. CDR3 coding DNA: TGTGCCAGCAGCGTAGGAGCGACTAGCGGGGGGGCGGTGACCCAGTACTTC.

This sequence joins TRBV6-5 and TRBJ1-2; D possibly corresponds to TRBD1 (5 bases). The CDR3 has 13 residues. Trimming left V 6 bases short and J 4 bases short, with 12 bases between. Germline loops: CDR1 MNHEY, CDR2 SVGAGI. In DNA form, the CDR3 reads TGTGCCAGCAGCCCAGGGAGGGTCTATGGCTACACCTTC. This gives the protein CASSPGRVYGYTF.

The chain carries TRBV5-1 and TRBJ2-7, with 10 bases fitting TRBD1. J gave up 5 bases and V 4 bases, and 12 bases lay outside the gene matches. Germline V gene sequence: CDR1 SGHRS, CDR2 YFSETQ. The CDR3 is made up of 16 amino acids. The CDR3 region is CASSLGGTGDLDEQYF. CDR3 nucleotides: TGCGCCAGCAGCCTGGGTGGGACAGGGGATTTGGACGAGCAGTACTTC.

The chain couples TRBV11-2 to TRBJ2-7, with D perhaps matching TRBD1 (6 bases). Trimming shortened V by 3 bases and J by 6 bases, and 9 bases separated the two germline ends. CDR3 size: 12 residues. Germline V gene data show CDR1 as SGHAT and CDR2 as FQNNGV. The CDR3 coding sequence is TGTGCCAGCAGCTTTTGGGGGCGCGAGCAGTACTTC. This sequence encodes CASSFWGREQYF.

The gene calls are TRBV5-4 and TRBJ2-2; 13 bases align to TRBD2. This CDR3 contains 18 residues. The V gene end was trimmed by 4 bases and the J gene end by 4 bases; junction bases not matched to a gene: 10. The germline CDR1 and CDR2 sequences are SGHNT and YYREEE (reference sequence). The DNA for the CDR3 is TGTGCCAGCAGCCCGGGACTAGCGGGGACTTCGGGCACCGGGGAGCTGTTTTTT. Protein: CASSPGLAGTSGTGELFF.

V gene TRBV7-2 combines with J gene TRBJ1-2; no clear D. V gave up 0 bases and J gave up 4 bases, with 15 bases separating them. This CDR3 region has 16 residues. Germline V gives CDR1 SGHTA, CDR2 FQGNSA. The CDR3 protein is CASSLAVARRGYGYTF. The CDR3 bases are TGTGCCAGCAGCTTAGCGGTAGCCCGGCGGGGCTATGGCTACACCTTC.

This chain connects TRBV28 to TRBJ2-5; D is ambiguous. Trimming removed 3 bases from V and 2 bases from J, with 7 bases in between. This CDR3 comprises 13 residues. CDR1 and CDR2 (germline): MDHEN, SYDVKM. The CDR3 reads CASSLAVQETQYF. CDR3 sequence (DNA): TGTGCCAGCAGTTTGGCCGTACAAGAGACCCAGTACTTC.

The CDR3 loop reads CASSPGGYGYTF. The CDR3 coding sequence is TGTGCCAGCAGCCCGGGGGGCTATGGCTACACCTTC. This chain joins TRBV28 and TRBJ1-2; weak D call: TRBD1 (5 bases). This CDR3 is built from 12 residues. V was pared by 6 bases and J by 4 bases, with 9 bases between. CDR1 is MDHEN and CDR2 is SYDVKM in the germline V gene.

The chain is built from TRBV5-6 and TRBJ1-2; possibly TRBD1 for D (5 bases). Trimming took 0 bases from V and 4 from J, leaving 16 bases between them. The CDR3 contains 16 residues. Germline V gene sequence: CDR1 SGHDT, CDR2 YYEEEE. CDR3 residues: CASSLGGRVSRYGYTF. In DNA, the CDR3 is TGTGCCAGCAGCTTGGGGGGCAGGGTTTCGCGCTATGGCTACACCTTC. Looking up the rest from reference TRBV5-6 and TRBJ1-2 gives the full variable domain: DAGVTQSPTHLIKTRGQQVTLRCSPKSGHDTVSWYQQALGQGPQFIFQYYEEEERQRGNFPDRFSGHQFPNYSSELNVNALLLGDSALYLCASSLGGRVSRYGYTFGSGTRLTVV.